This T cell receptor beta chain came from a study of blood T cell repertoires in COVID-19. Looking at the study overall: In each case, the material was cDNA or gDNA derived from T cells, B-cell-depleted T cells, or PBMCs.

Seattle's cohort entered during active infection and was followed longitudinally. In the authors' workflow: From reference gene primer amplification, estimates of nucleated cell counts were derived. The repertoire was sequenced with immunoSEQ multiplex PCR; TCRdb's copy has only in-frame clones and lacks some. The V and J calls and the clone size are those of that table, but D and trimming were determined from the DNA. The data show over 90,000 clones, about four fifths seen once. Per germline, CDR1 LGHNA and CDR2 YNFKEQ. The CDR3 spans 16 residues. The V gene end was trimmed by 3 bases and the J gene end by 8 bases; junction bases not matched to a gene: 12.

The TCR originated in an elderly man with COVID-19, enrolled during active disease. The gene calls are TRBV4-2 and TRBJ2-1, with 8 bases aligning to TRBD2. The sample taken for sequencing was peripheral blood. CDR3 protein: CASSQATGGNTYEQFF. CDR3 in DNA: TGTGCCAGCAGCCAGGCCACGGGAGGGAACACCTATGAGCAGTTCTTC.